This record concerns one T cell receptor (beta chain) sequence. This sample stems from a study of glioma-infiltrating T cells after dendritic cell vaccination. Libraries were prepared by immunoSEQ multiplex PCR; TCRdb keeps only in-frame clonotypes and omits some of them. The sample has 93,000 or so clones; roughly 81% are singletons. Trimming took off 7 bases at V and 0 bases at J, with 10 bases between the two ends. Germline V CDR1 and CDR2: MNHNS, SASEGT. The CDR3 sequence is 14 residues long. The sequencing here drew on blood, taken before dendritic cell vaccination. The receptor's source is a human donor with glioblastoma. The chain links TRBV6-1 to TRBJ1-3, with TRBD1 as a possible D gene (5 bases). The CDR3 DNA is TGTGCCAGCACCGCGGGGGGCTCTGGAAACACCATATATTTT. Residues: CASTAGGSGNTIYF.